Given below is one T cell receptor beta chain in context. Its antigen remains unknown. This entry is derived from a study of radiation and T cells in renal cell carcinoma. Study summary: Nephrectomy followed 15 Gy stereotactic body radiation by 4 weeks.

Time point reported: baseline pretreatment blood. Specified treatment: 15 Gy SBRT to primary tumor, nephrectomy 4 weeks later. Study observations and caveats: In blood, top tumor clones expanded by 2 weeks, shrinking by 4.

Germline V gene lookup returns CDR1 MDHEN and CDR2 SYDVKM. Trimming stripped 6 bases from V and 7 bases from J, with 19 bases between. The CDR3 runs 15 residues. Generated by immunoSEQ multiplex PCR, the TCRdb table keeps only in-frame clones and is missing some. This sample has approximately 90,000 clones, with 86% found just once. The chain is built from TRBV28 and TRBJ1-5; a possible D gene is TRBD1 (6 bases). This receptor was identified in a man between 45 and 60 years old with renal cell carcinoma. The source material was blood, sampled from a patient whose treatment included radiotherapy and nephrectomy. The CDR3 region has the DNA TGTGCCAGCAGCTCCCCAGGGGCAGGGAGGCAGCCCCAGCATTTT. Encoded protein: CASSSPGAGRQPQHF. Drawing the rest from reference TRBV28 and TRBJ1-5, the complete variable domain is DVKVTQSSRYLVKRTGEKVFLECVQDMDHENMFWYRQDPGLGLRLIYFSYDVKMKEKGDIPEGYSVSREKKERFSLILESASTNQTSMYLCASSSPGAGRQPQHFGDGTRLSIL.